These T cell receptor beta chains were read from a single sample in a study of cytomegalovirus exposure and HLA in healthy donors. The protocol was immunoSEQ multiplex PCR, while the TCRdb copy is restricted to in-frame clones and leaves out a portion. The data show approximately 190,000 clones, with more than 65% seen just once and 13% held by the top ten. What was sequenced was PBMCs. The receptors derive from a woman in her 30s in good health and CMV-seropositive. The CDR3 runs from the conserved cysteine through the conserved F or W. The D gene is left open where the match is weak. Not all rows give a size; the values are once, few, many and, for expanded clones, a class.

V	length	D	size	J	CDR3	DNA
TRBV2	15	TRBD2	NA	TRBJ2-7	CASSRGELAVYEQYF	TGTGCCAGCAGTCGGGGGGAACTAGCGGTCTACGAGCAGTACTTC
TRBV4-1	16	TRBD2	NA	TRBJ2-1	CASSQEEGRASGEQFF	TGCGCCAGCAGCCAAGAAGAGGGGAGGGCTAGTGGTGAGCAGTTCTTC
TRBV6-5	15	NA	NA	TRBJ1-5	CASSQEGHSNQPQHF	TGTGCCAGCAGCCAAGAGGGCCATAGCAATCAGCCCCAGCATTTT
TRBV19	15	TRBD1	NA	TRBJ1-1	CASSTRTGMNTEAFF	TGTGCCAGTAGTACACGGACAGGGATGAACACTGAAGCTTTCTTT
TRBV10-2	12	NA	NA	TRBJ1-1	CASSGGGTEAFF	TGCGCCAGCAGTGGAGGAGGCACTGAAGCTTTCTTT
TRBV28	13	NA	NA	TRBJ1-1	CASIALANTEAFF	TGTGCCAGCATCGCACTTGCGAACACTGAAGCTTTCTTT
TRBV28	14	NA	once	TRBJ2-2	CASSFGGQGGELFF	TGTGCCAGCAGTTTCGGGGGGCAGGGCGGGGAGCTGTTTTTT
TRBV29-1	16	TRBD1	NA	TRBJ1-1	CSVESFLGDRVPEAFF	TGCAGCGTTGAAAGCTTTTTGGGGGACAGGGTCCCTGAAGCTTTCTTT
TRBV30	13	TRBD1	NA	TRBJ1-5	CAWAGQLNQPQHF	TGTGCCTGGGCGGGACAGCTCAATCAGCCCCAGCATTTT
TRBV5-1	14	NA	NA	TRBJ2-3	CASSPQNAGDTQYF	TGCGCCAGCAGCCCCCAGAACGCGGGAGATACGCAGTATTTT
TRBV6-1	16	TRBD1	NA	TRBJ1-2	CASSEYRTGEFYGYTF	TGTGCCAGCAGTGAATATCGGACAGGAGAATTCTATGGCTACACCTTC
TRBV23-1	15	NA	NA	TRBJ1-4	CASSQSGGANEKLFF	TGCGCCAGCAGTCAATCAGGGGGAGCTAATGAAAAACTGTTTTTT
TRBV14	15	TRBD2	NA	TRBJ2-1	CASSQTSGRWNEQFF	TGTGCCAGCAGCCAAACTAGCGGGAGATGGAATGAGCAGTTCTTC
TRBV19	15	NA	few	TRBJ2-7	CASSPLLGPSYEQYF	TGTGCCAGTAGTCCGTTGCTAGGCCCTTCCTACGAGCAGTACTTC
TRBV9	17	NA	NA	TRBJ1-4	CASSGRIRTATNEKLFF	TGTGCCAGCAGCGGGCGAATTAGGACTGCAACTAATGAAAAACTGTTTTTT
TRBV28	13	TRBD1	NA	TRBJ1-2	CASSLRGLDGYTF	TGTGCCAGCAGCCTGAGGGGGCTGGATGGCTACACCTTC
TRBV5-4	15	TRBD2	NA	TRBJ2-1	CASSPSGSSHNEQFF	TGTGCCAGCAGTCCTAGCGGGAGTAGCCACAATGAGCAGTTCTTC
TRBV2	13	NA	NA	TRBJ2-1	CASSAGRGGEQFF	TGTGCCAGCAGTGCCGGCAGGGGTGGTGAGCAGTTCTTC
TRBV11-2	11	NA	few	TRBJ2-7	CASSLALEQYF	TGTGCCAGCAGCTTAGCTCTCGAGCAGTACTTC
TRBV4-1	15	TRBD2	NA	TRBJ2-7	CASSQDPGGAYEQYF	TGCGCCAGCAGCCAAGATCCCGGGGGGGCCTACGAGCAGTACTTC
TRBV2	15	NA	NA	TRBJ2-5	CASSEIMVNQETQYF	TGTGCCAGCAGCGAGATAATGGTAAACCAAGAGACCCAGTACTTC
TRBV19	15	NA	NA	TRBJ2-3	CASRWGTPSTDTQYF	TGTGCCAGTAGATGGGGGACTCCCAGCACAGATACGCAGTATTTT
TRBV18	17	TRBD1	NA	TRBJ1-4	CASSDRSLAGTNEKLFF	TGTGCCAGCTCGGACAGGAGCCTAGCCGGCACTAATGAAAAACTGTTTTTT
TRBV7-9	14	TRBD2	once	TRBJ2-3	CASSPRGGTDTQYF	TGTGCCAGCAGTCCCCGGGGGGGGACAGATACGCAGTATTTT
TRBV28	13	NA	NA	TRBJ2-7	CASDQGRGREQYF	TGTGCCAGCGACCAGGGTAGGGGAAGGGAGCAGTACTTC
TRBV28	14	NA	NA	TRBJ1-5	CASSTGNGNQPQHF	TGTGCCAGCAGCACCGGGAATGGCAATCAGCCCCAGCATTTT
TRBV7-8	13	NA	once	TRBJ1-2	CASSPDRNYGYTF	TGTGCCAGCAGCCCTGACAGAAACTATGGCTACACCTTC
TRBV7-6	14	TRBD1	few	TRBJ1-2	CASSPGTGEYGYTF	TGTGCCAGCAGCCCGGGGACAGGGGAGTATGGCTACACCTTC
TRBV10-3	15	TRBD1	NA	TRBJ1-2	CAISDGTESNYGYTF	TGTGCCATCAGTGATGGGACAGAATCTAACTATGGCTACACCTTC
TRBV4-1	13	NA	NA	TRBJ2-1	CASSHGTNNEQFF	TGCGCCAGCAGCCATGGGACAAACAATGAGCAGTTCTTC
TRBV6-5	14	NA	NA	TRBJ2-7	CASSPNRDHFQQYF	TGTGCCAGCAGCCCTAATCGGGATCACTTCCAGCAGTACTTC
TRBV6-5	13	NA	few	TRBJ1-3	CASFSDSGNTIYF	TGTGCCAGTTTTAGTGACTCTGGAAACACCATATATTTT
TRBV25-1	14	TRBD1	NA	TRBJ2-5	CASTSPGQGETQYF	TGTGCCAGCACCTCCCCGGGACAGGGGGAGACCCAGTACTTC
TRBV20-1	11	NA	once	TRBJ2-1	CSARSPNEQFF	TGCAGTGCTAGATCCCCGAATGAGCAGTTCTTC
TRBV27	15	NA	NA	TRBJ2-1	CASRRGRGAYNEQFF	TGTGCCAGCAGACGAGGCAGGGGCGCCTACAATGAGCAGTTCTTC
TRBV19	15	NA	NA	TRBJ1-5	CASKFGTEIHQPQHF	TGTGCCAGTAAGTTCGGGACTGAAATTCATCAGCCCCAGCATTTT
TRBV29-1	13	NA	NA	TRBJ2-7	CSVGRTASYEQYF	TGCAGCGTTGGCCGGACAGCCTCCTACGAGCAGTACTTC
TRBV29-1	14	TRBD1	NA	TRBJ2-7	CSVAGQGVLYEQYF	TGCAGCGTTGCAGGACAGGGGGTCCTATACGAGCAGTACTTC
TRBV19	15	NA	NA	TRBJ1-5	CASSIQEGGNQPQHF	TGTGCCAGTAGTATTCAGGAAGGTGGCAATCAGCCCCAGCATTTT
TRBV7-8	13	NA	NA	TRBJ2-2	CASSFRVTGELFF	TGTGCCAGCAGCTTCAGGGTCACCGGGGAGCTGTTTTTT
TRBV19	17	TRBD2	NA	TRBJ2-1	CASQNLNGRAGRLEQFF	TGTGCCAGTCAAAACTTAAACGGGAGGGCCGGACGTCTTGAGCAGTTCTTC
TRBV2	14	TRBD2	NA	TRBJ2-1	CASRVAGEVKEQFF	TGTGCCAGCAGGGTAGCGGGAGAAGTTAAAGAGCAGTTCTTC
TRBV5-1	13	NA	NA	TRBJ2-7	CASTPSDSYEQYF	TGCGCCAGCACCCCTAGCGACTCCTACGAGCAGTACTTC
TRBV2	14	NA	few	TRBJ2-1	CAIRRASITNEQFF	TGTGCCATACGGAGGGCCAGCATAACCAATGAGCAGTTCTTC
TRBV5-4	14	NA	NA	TRBJ1-1	CASSFQGGNTEAFF	TGTGCCAGCAGCTTCCAGGGCGGGAACACTGAAGCTTTCTTT